This entry concerns a single TCR beta chain. Its antigen is as yet unknown. MiXCR was run by TCRdb on the reads, yielding one entry per CDR3 protein. Among hundreds of thousands of distinct CDR3 sequences, roughly 36% were seen once, and the ten largest hold 18%. The data derive from a study of T cell repertoires in cytomegalovirus infection. The wider study: CMV epitopes, recently identified HLA-C-restricted and well-studied HLA-B-restricted, were used. In public TCR beta signatures, there were indications of both CMV infection and matching HLA type.

The ends were cut back, 0 bases at V and 5 bases at J, with 13 bases in the middle. Germline CDR1 and CDR2: MGHRA and YSYEKL. There are 16 residues in the CDR3. The material was cultured PBMCs, obtained from culture after CMV antigen stimulation. The sequence came from a human donor in good health (CMV status not recorded). Some clones in this sample may be carry-over from other donors' samples. The rearrangement uses TRBV4-1 and TRBJ2-2, with D possibly matching TRBD2 (5 bases). The chain's CDR3 is CASSQELRGSTGELFF. The CDR3 DNA reads as TGCGCCAGCAGCCAAGAGCTCAGAGGGAGTACCGGGGAGCTGTTTTTT.